This entry features one T cell receptor beta chain sequence. These data are taken from a study of T-cell memory formation after mild COVID-19. Germline V lookup: CDR1 SGHRS, CDR2 YFSETQ. V shed 3 bases and J shed 0 bases, with 13 bases lying between them. The CDR3 runs to 16 residues. 5'RACE primed at constant segments yielded TCR alpha and TCR beta cDNA libraries bearing sample barcodes and UMIs. TCRdb fed the 5' RACE reads into MiXCR, producing one record per CDR3 protein. The sample lists around 200,000 distinct CDR3 sequences, less than 20% occurring once. The sequence came from a man aged 18 to 29 who had mild COVID-19 (a few samples of this study predate the infection). Cell type and time point are not known. Sequenced: PBMCs or a T cell subset sorted from them (not recorded which). The chain carries TRBV5-1 and TRBJ1-5; possible D gene TRBD1, 6 bases. The CDR3 protein is CASSYGGPNSNQPQHF. CDR3 nucleotide sequence: TGCGCCAGCAGCTATGGGGGGCCTAATAGCAATCAGCCCCAGCATTTT.